This TCR beta chain was sequenced during a study of early stage breast cancer tumors. Overall study findings and caveats: Enriched TCRB sequences shared across patients were mostly commonly generated sequences. Chain pairing and CD4, CD8 or FOXP3 expression were not captured. Blood repertoires resembled normal breast more than tumor.

Trimming removed 1 base at V and 0 bases at J, with 8 bases between. The CDR3 is 15 amino acids. CDR1 is SGDLS, CDR2 YYNGEE, per germline. As for this clone: What it binds is not known.

Clones were read by immunoSEQ multiplex PCR, and TCRdb kept only the in-frame ones, dropping some. The data show approximately 52,000 clones, around 83% seen once. V is TRBV9 and J is TRBJ2-1, with D maybe TRBD2 (5 bases). The source of this sequence is a person aged 45-60 years with breast cancer. Sequencing was carried out using blood. The CDR3 loop reads CASSVSGGSYNEQFF. CDR3 nucleotides: TGTGCCAGCAGCGTAAGCGGAGGCTCCTACAATGAGCAGTTCTTC.